The clone carrying this T cell receptor (beta chain) was counted a single time. The data were taken from a study of blood T cell repertoires in COVID-19. Repertoires were generated with immunoSEQ multiplex PCR, while TCRdb's copy carries only in-frame clones and drops some. The sample lists about 480,000 clones, 87% occurring once. This sequence was found in a woman aged 18-30 years with acute COVID-19. The sequencing input was PBMCs or T cells enriched from blood (not recorded which).

The CDR3 DNA sequence: TGCGCCAGCAGCCATACTAGCGGGGGGGTTAATGAGCAGTTCTTC. Its protein is CASSHTSGGVNEQFF. The rearrangement joins TRBV4-1 to TRBJ2-1; TRBD2 aligns across 13 bases. V dropped 3 bases and J dropped 7; count of bases not matched to a gene: 3. Germline lookup yields CDR1 MGHRA and CDR2 YSYEKL. The CDR3 is 15 residues long.